This T cell receptor (beta chain) was recovered during a study of control samples from healthy donors and cancer patients (dated by TCRdb to about 2020). Libraries were constructed by the immunoSEQ multiplex PCR assay. Drawn from immuneACCESS, this table holds only the in-frame rearrangements with V and J called that TCRdb kept. Clones are partly lost; checked studies trace under half to an unresolved V gene and leave the rest unexplained. A total of some 77,000 clones appear in this sample, about 89% of them only once. The top ten hold approximately 7.6% of the sample. Based on the germline V gene, the CDR1 and CDR2 sequences are LGHNA and YNFKEQ. The CDR3 covers 16 residues, taking in both the cysteine and the phenylalanine. Solely the CDR3 DNA is kept, with 48 bases framed from the first base. V sheds 0 bases and J sheds 5 bases, leaving 13 bases between their ends. With respect to this clone: There is no known antigen for this receptor. Nothing much larger sits one base from this clone, and base qualities are not available.

The V and J segments used are TRBV4-2 and TRBJ2-2; the D gene could be TRBD1 or TRBD2, each one agreeing over 5 bases. The TCR originated in a woman aged 55-70 years in good health. The sample consisted of blood. The DNA sequence follows: TGTGCCAGCAGCCAAGATATGCGGGCAGGGACCGGGGAGCTGTTTTTT. It translates as CASSQDMRAGTGELFF.